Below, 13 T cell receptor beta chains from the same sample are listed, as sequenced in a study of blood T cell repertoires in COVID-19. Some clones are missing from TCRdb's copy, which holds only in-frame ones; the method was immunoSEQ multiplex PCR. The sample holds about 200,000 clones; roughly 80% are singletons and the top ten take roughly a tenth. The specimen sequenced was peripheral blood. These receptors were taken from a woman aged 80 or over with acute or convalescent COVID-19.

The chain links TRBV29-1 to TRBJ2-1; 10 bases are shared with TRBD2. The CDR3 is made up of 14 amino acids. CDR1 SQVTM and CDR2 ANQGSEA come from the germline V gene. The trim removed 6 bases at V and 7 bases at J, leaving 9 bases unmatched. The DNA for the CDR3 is TGCAGCGTCGATACTAGCGGGATTGCGAATGAGCAGTTCTTC. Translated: CSVDTSGIANEQFF.

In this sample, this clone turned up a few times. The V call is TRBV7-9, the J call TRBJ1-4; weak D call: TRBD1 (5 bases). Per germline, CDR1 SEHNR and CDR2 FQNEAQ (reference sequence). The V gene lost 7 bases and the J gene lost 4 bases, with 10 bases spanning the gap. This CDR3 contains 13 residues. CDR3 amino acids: CASNTGDNEKLFF. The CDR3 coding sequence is TGTGCCAGCAATACGGGGGATAATGAAAAACTGTTTTTT. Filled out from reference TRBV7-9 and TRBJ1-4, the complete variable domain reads DTGVSQNPRHKITKRGQNVTFRCDPISEHNRLYWYRQTLGQGPEFLTYFQNEAQLEKSRLLSDRFSAERPKGSFSTLEIQRTEQGDSAMYLCASNTGDNEKLFFGSGTQLSVL.

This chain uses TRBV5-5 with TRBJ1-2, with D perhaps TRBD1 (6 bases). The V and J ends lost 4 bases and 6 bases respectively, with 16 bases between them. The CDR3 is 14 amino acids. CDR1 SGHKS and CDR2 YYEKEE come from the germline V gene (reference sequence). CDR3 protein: CASSLLTGTHGYTF. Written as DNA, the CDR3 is TGTGCCAGCAGCCTATTAACAGGGACGCATGGCTACACCTTC. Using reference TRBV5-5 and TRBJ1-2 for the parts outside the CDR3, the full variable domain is DAGVTQSPTHLIKTRGQQVTLRCSPISGHKSVSWYQQVLGQGPQFIFQYYEKEERGRGNFPDRFSARQFPNYSSELNVNALLLGDSALYLCASSLLTGTHGYTFGSGTRLTVV.

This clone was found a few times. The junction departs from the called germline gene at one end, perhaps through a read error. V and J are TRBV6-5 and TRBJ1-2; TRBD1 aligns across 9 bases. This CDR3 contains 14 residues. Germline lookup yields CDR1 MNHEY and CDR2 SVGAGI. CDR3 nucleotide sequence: TGTGCCAGCACTTACACAGGGGGCGGCTATGGCTACACCTTC. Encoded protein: CASTYTGGGYGYTF.

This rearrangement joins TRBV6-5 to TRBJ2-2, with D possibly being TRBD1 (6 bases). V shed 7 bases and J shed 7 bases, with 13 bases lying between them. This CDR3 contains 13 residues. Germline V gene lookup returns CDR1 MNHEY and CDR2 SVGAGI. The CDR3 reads CASTTGMGGELFF. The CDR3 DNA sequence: TGTGCCAGCACCACAGGGATGGGCGGGGAGCTGTTTTTT.

In DNA form, the CDR3 reads TGCGCCAGCAGCCAAGGTATCGAACGGGGGCAGTTCTTC. Translation: CASSQGIERGQFF. The chain links TRBV4-1 to TRBJ2-1, with D maybe TRBD2 (5 bases). The germline V and J ends were trimmed by 1 base and 12 bases, with 13 bases remaining between them. This CDR3 has 13 amino acids. Germline V gene lookup returns CDR1 MGHRA and CDR2 YSYEKL.

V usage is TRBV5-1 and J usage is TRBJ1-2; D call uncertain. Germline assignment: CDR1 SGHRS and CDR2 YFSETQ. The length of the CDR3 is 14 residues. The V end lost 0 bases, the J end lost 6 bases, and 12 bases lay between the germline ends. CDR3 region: CASSLVTAKDGYTF. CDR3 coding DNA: TGCGCCAGCAGCTTGGTGACTGCCAAGGATGGCTACACCTTC.

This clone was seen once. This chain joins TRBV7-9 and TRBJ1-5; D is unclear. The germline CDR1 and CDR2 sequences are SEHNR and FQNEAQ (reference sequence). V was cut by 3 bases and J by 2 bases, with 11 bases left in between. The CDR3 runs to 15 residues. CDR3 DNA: TGTGCCAGCAGCTTTGAGGGAACAGGCAATCAGCCCCAGCATTTT. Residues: CASSFEGTGNQPQHF. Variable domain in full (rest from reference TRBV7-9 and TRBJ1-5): DTGVSQNPRHKITKRGQNVTFRCDPISEHNRLYWYRQTLGQGPEFLTYFQNEAQLEKSRLLSDRFSAERPKGSFSTLEIQRTEQGDSAMYLCASSFEGTGNQPQHFGDGTRLSIL.

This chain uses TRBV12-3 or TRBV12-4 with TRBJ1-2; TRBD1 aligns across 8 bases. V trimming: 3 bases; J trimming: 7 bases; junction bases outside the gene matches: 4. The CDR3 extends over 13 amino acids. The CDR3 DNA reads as TGTGCCAGCAGTTTGGACAGGGTGGGTGGCTACACCTTC. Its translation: CASSLDRVGGYTF.

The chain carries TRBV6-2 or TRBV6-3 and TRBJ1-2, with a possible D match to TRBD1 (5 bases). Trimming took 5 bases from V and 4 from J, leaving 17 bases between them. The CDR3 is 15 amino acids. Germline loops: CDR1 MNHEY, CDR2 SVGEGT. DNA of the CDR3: TGTGCCAGCAGTCCCCAAGGGACTAGTACCTATGGCTACACCTTC. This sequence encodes CASSPQGTSTYGYTF.

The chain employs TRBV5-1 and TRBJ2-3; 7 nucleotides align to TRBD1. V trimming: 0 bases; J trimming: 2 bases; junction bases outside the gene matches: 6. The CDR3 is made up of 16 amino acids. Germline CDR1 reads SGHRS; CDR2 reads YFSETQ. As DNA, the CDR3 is TGCGCCAGCAGCTTGGGACCGGGACAGCCCACAGATACGCAGTATTTT. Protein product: CASSLGPGQPTDTQYF.

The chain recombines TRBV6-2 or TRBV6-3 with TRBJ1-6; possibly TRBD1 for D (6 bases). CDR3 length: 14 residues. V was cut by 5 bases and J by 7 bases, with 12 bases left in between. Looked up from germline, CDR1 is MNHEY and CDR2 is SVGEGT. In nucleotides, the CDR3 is TGTGCCAGCAGTAAAGGACAGCACAATTCACCCCTCCACTTT. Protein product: CASSKGQHNSPLHF.

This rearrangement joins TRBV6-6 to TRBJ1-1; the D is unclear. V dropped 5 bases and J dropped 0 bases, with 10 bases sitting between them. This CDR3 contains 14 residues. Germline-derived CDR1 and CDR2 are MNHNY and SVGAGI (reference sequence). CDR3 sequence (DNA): TGTGCCAGCAGTACCCCCGGGTTGAACACTGAAGCTTTCTTT. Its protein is CASSTPGLNTEAFF.